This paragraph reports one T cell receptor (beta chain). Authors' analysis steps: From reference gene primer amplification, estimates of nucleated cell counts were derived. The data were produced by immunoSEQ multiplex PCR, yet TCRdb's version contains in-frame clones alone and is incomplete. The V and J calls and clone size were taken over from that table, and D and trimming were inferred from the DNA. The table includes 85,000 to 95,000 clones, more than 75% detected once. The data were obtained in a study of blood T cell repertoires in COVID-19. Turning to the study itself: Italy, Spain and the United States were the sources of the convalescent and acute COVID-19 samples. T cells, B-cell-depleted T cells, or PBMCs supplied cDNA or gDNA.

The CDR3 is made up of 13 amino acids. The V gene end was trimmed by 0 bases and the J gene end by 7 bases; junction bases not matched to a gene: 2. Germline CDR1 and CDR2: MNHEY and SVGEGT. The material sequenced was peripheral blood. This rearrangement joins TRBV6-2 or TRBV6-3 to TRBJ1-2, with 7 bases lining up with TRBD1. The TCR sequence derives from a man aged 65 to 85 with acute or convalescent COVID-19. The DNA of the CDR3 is TGTGCCAGCAGTTACTCACAGGGGCTTGGCTACACCTTC. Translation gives CASSYSQGLGYTF.